This record looks at one TCR beta chain sequence and its context. CDR1 is MGHRA, CDR2 YSYEKL, per germline. This CDR3 is 15 amino acids long. V lost 6 bases, J lost 5 bases, and 7 bases stayed unmatched. Sequencing was performed with immunoSEQ multiplex PCR; in TCRdb, only in-frame clones are kept and a portion is missing. Of 150,000 or so clones in the sample, roughly 84% were seen once. The data derive from a study of blood T cell repertoires in COVID-19. Background on the study: PBMCs, B-cell-depleted T cells, or T cells provided the cDNA or gDNA that made up the material.

The gene calls are TRBV4-1 and TRBJ1-5; 10 positions match TRBD1. This clonotype originated in a man between 18 and 29 years old with active or convalescent COVID-19. The sample was peripheral blood. The CDR3 reads CASSRDRGEDQPQHF. As DNA, the CDR3 is TGCGCCAGCAGTCGGGACAGGGGCGAAGATCAGCCCCAGCATTTT.